A single T cell receptor beta chain is shown here with its context. What it recognizes is unknown. The PCR employed 60 Vbeta primers together with 13 Jbeta primers. Profiled with immunoSEQ multiplex PCR; TCRdb holds only in-frame clones, not every one. The table includes about 170,000 clones, 60% to 80% detected once. This sample is drawn from a study of cytomegalovirus exposure and HLA in healthy donors. The study's findings and limits: A later analysis linked a missense DCLRE1C variant to TCR beta V- and J-gene trimming. Prior analysis indicated that the majority of TCR beta V segments exhibited productivity approximately 90% or approximately 30% of the time. Sequencing likely generated an artifact that appeared as a cluster of highly shared sequence variants.

This receptor was taken from a man aged 35 to 55 in good health and CMV-seronegative. The sequenced sample consisted of PBMCs.

The CDR3 sequence is CASSHRDRESEQYF. Here the CDR3 DNA reads TGTGCCAGCAGCCATAGGGACAGGGAAAGCGAGCAGTACTTC. The chain uses TRBV7-9 and TRBJ2-7, with 9 positions matching TRBD1. Germline V CDR1 and CDR2: SEHNR, FQNEAQ (reference sequence). The CDR3 runs 14 residues. With 5 bases clipped from V and 6 bases from J, the junction kept 8 bases outside the gene matches.